This entry lists 31 T cell receptor beta chains sequenced from one sample in a study of shared T cell receptors in the human thymus. The table came from immunoSEQ multiplex PCR; TCRdb's copy has only in-frame clones and leaves some out. The sample includes some 760,000 clones, roughly 85% of them seen just once. The data were also submitted as part of a second study, on human thymus T cells.

Sequencing used thymocytes. Receptors originate from a girl under three years old with a congenital heart defect.

The gene calls are TRBV2 and TRBJ2-1; perhaps TRBD1 as D (5 bases). Germline loops: CDR1 SNHLY, CDR2 FYNNEI. Trimming shortened V by 8 bases and J by 8 bases, and 16 bases separated the two germline ends. This CDR3 comprises 13 residues. DNA of the CDR3: TGTGCCAGCGGTAACAGGTTTGGCGATGAGCAGTTCTTC. Translated: CASGNRFGDEQFF. The full variable domain, with the rest looked up from reference TRBV2 and TRBJ2-1, is EPEVTQTPSHQVTQMGQEVILRCVPISNHLYFYWYRQILGQKVEFLVSFYNNEISEKSEIFDDQFSVERPDGSNFTLKIRSTKLEDSAMYFCASGNRFGDEQFFGPGTRLTVL.

The gene calls are TRBV9 and TRBJ1-4; D perhaps matches TRBD1 (6 bases). The V gene lost 2 bases and the J gene lost 8 bases, with 16 bases spanning the gap. CDR3 length: 15 residues. Germline assignment: CDR1 SGDLS and CDR2 YYNGEE. The CDR3: CASSVDQGKMEKLFF. DNA of the CDR3: TGTGCCAGCAGCGTCGACCAGGGGAAAATGGAAAAACTGTTTTTT.

The CDR3 DNA reads as TGTGCCAGCAGCCGGACTAGCGGATCCACAGATACGCAGTATTTT. Protein sequence: CASSRTSGSTDTQYF. V and J are TRBV28 and TRBJ2-3; TRBD2 matches at 10 bases. V lost 6 bases to trimming and J lost 2 bases; unmatched junction nucleotides: 5. Germline V gene sequence: CDR1 MDHEN, CDR2 SYDVKM. This CDR3 comprises 15 residues.

This clone came up once. This chain links TRBV28 with TRBJ1-1; no reliable D call. Trimming took 8 bases from V and 3 from J, leaving 22 bases between them. CDR1 MDHEN and CDR2 SYDVKM come from the germline V gene. CDR3 length: 16 amino acids. The CDR3 region is CASSSREEGRHTEAFF. As DNA, the CDR3 is TGTGCCAGCTCAAGTCGGGAGGAAGGCAGACACACTGAAGCTTTCTTT. The whole variable domain, remainder taken from reference TRBV28 and TRBJ1-1, is DVKVTQSSRYLVKRTGEKVFLECVQDMDHENMFWYRQDPGLGLRLIYFSYDVKMKEKGDIPEGYSVSREKKERFSLILESASTNQTSMYLCASSSREEGRHTEAFFGQGTRLTVV.

The chain links TRBV15 to TRBJ1-5; TRBD1 is a possible D gene (6 bases). The V gene's germline CDR1 is LNHNV and CDR2 YYDKDF (reference sequence). V lost 3 bases to trimming and J lost 4 bases, with 10 bases between them. The CDR3 totals 14 residues. In DNA, the CDR3 is TGTGCCACCAGCAGGGGACACCCAAATCAGCCCCAGCATTTT. Its translation is CATSRGHPNQPQHF.

J is TRBJ1-1 and V is TRBV6-6, with a possible D match to TRBD1 (6 bases). The CDR3 is 16 amino acids. Germline V gene data show CDR1 as MNHNY and CDR2 as SVGAGI (reference sequence). Trimming pared 4 bases from V and 1 base from J, leaving 16 bases between. The chain's CDR3 is CASSFSWGRANTEAFF. CDR3 DNA sequence: TGTGCCAGCAGTTTCTCCTGGGGGCGGGCGAACACTGAAGCTTTCTTT.

CDR3 in amino acids: CASSSARGTGGRTGELFF. The CDR3 bases are TGTGCCAGCAGCTCCGCCAGAGGGACAGGGGGAAGGACCGGGGAGCTGTTTTTT. V gene TRBV7-9 combines with J gene TRBJ2-2, with 11 positions matching TRBD1. J was trimmed by 5 bases and V by 4 bases; bases with no gene match: 12. The CDR3 has 18 amino acids. CDR1 and CDR2 (germline): SEHNR, FQNEAQ (reference sequence).

This clone was seen just once. The chain links TRBV5-1 to TRBJ2-3; a possible D gene is TRBD2 (5 bases). V lost 4 bases and J 1 base, leaving 16 bases between the germline ends. This CDR3 is 16 amino acids long. Germline V CDR1 and CDR2: SGHRS, YFSETQ. The CDR3 is CASSPKAWGGTDTQYF. CDR3 coding DNA: TGCGCCAGCAGCCCTAAGGCCTGGGGAGGCACAGATACGCAGTATTTT.

The sample holds a few counts of this clone. The V call is TRBV4-3, the J call TRBJ1-1; TRBD1 aligns across 8 bases. The V segment lost 5 bases and the J segment 0 bases; nucleotides outside the gene matches: 5. This CDR3 comprises 15 residues. Per the germline V gene, CDR1 is LGHNA and CDR2 is YSLEER. The CDR3 reads CASSSWGQVNTEAFF. The CDR3 coding sequence is TGCGCCAGCAGCTCATGGGGACAGGTGAACACTGAAGCTTTCTTT.

The rearrangement uses TRBV5-1 and TRBJ1-5; TRBD1 aligns across 10 bases. Losses at the gene ends were 0 bases for V and 6 bases for J; bases not matched to a gene: 6. This CDR3 is built from 16 residues. Per the germline V gene, CDR1 is SGHRS and CDR2 is YFSETQ. CDR3 sequence (DNA): TGCGCCAGCAGCTTGGGGACAGGGGGTTTCGGTCAGCCCCAGCATTTT. Its protein product is CASSLGTGGFGQPQHF. The full variable domain, with the rest looked up from reference TRBV5-1 and TRBJ1-5, is KAGVTQTPRYLIKTRGQQVTLSCSPISGHRSVSWYQQTPGQGLQFLFEYFSETQRNKGNFPGRFSGRQFSNSRSEMNVSTLELGDSALYLCASSLGTGGFGQPQHFGDGTRLSIL.

Remarks on this clone: One end of the junction is discordant with germline, which a read error may explain. The chain joins TRBV5-6 to TRBJ1-3, with 9 bases that match TRBD1. CDR3 length: 18 residues. The V gene's germline CDR1 is SGHDT and CDR2 YYEEEE. The CDR3 loop reads CASSATRDRVGAGNTIYF. DNA of the CDR3: TGTGCCAGCAGCGCCACCCGGGACAGGGTGGGGGCTGGAAACACTATATATTTT.

This chain links TRBV5-1 with TRBJ2-2; TRBD1 matches at 7 bases. CDR1 SGHRS and CDR2 YFSETQ come from the germline V gene. After removal of 0 bases from V and 1 base from J, the junction contained 9 bases not matched to a gene. The CDR3 loop spans 18 amino acids. CDR3 in DNA: TGCGCCAGCAGCTTGGTTCTGGACAGGCGGAGGAACACCGGGGAGCTGTTTTTT. It translates to CASSLVLDRRRNTGELFF.

This chain joins TRBV5-1 and TRBJ2-1; 13 nucleotides align to TRBD2. The V segment lost 4 bases and the J segment 2 bases; nucleotides outside the gene matches: 3. The CDR3 has 16 amino acids. The germline CDR1 and CDR2 sequences are SGHRS and YFSETQ. CDR3 sequence (DNA): TGCGCCAGCAGCCCGGGACTAGCGGGGCCCTACAATGAGCAGTTCTTC. Translated, it gives CASSPGLAGPYNEQFF.

The genes are TRBV14 and TRBJ1-1; 10 nucleotides align to TRBD1. V trimming: 6 bases; J trimming: 0 bases; junction bases outside the gene matches: 4. In germline, CDR1 is SGHDN, CDR2 FVKESK. The CDR3 totals 15 residues. The CDR3 region has the DNA TGTGCCAGCAGATACGACAGGGGGCTGAACACTGAAGCTTTCTTT. Protein product: CASRYDRGLNTEAFF.

This clone was observed a single time. This chain connects TRBV6-1 to TRBJ2-1; 10 bases are a match to TRBD2. The ends lost 11 bases at V and 5 bases at J; junction bases unmatched: 9. The CDR3 consists of 14 residues. Germline assignment: CDR1 MNHNS and CDR2 SASEGT. CDR3 loop: CAAGLAAIHNEQFF. Here the CDR3 DNA reads TGTGCCGCTGGACTAGCGGCGATACACAATGAGCAGTTCTTC.

The rearrangement joins TRBV6-1 to TRBJ1-1, with D perhaps matching TRBD1 (6 bases). Trimming removed 6 bases at V and 6 bases at J, with 14 bases between. The CDR3 has 13 residues. Germline V CDR1 and CDR2: MNHNS, SASEGT. CDR3 region: CASRNGDIAEAFF. The DNA for the CDR3 is TGTGCCAGCAGGAACGGGGACATTGCTGAAGCTTTCTTT.

The chain employs TRBV11-2 and TRBJ1-2; possibly TRBD1 for D (5 bases). The CDR3 is made up of 13 amino acids. V was trimmed by 3 bases and J by 8 bases, leaving 13 bases between them. Germline CDR1 is SGHAT and CDR2 is FQNNGV. The CDR3 loop is CASSFPGLYGYTF. For the CDR3, the DNA is TGTGCCAGCAGCTTTCCAGGGCTTTACGGCTACACCTTC.

The chain joins TRBV30 to TRBJ1-2; D is unclear. The germline V gene has CDR1 GTSNPN and CDR2 SVGIG (reference sequence). The CDR3 has 12 residues. V lost 3 bases to trimming and J lost 3 bases, with 8 bases between them. The CDR3 DNA follows: TGTGCCTGGAGCGTACGGGACTATGGCTACACCTTC. Translation gives CAWSVRDYGYTF.

The chain is built from TRBV9 and TRBJ1-1; TRBD1 matches 7 bases. Germline V lookup: CDR1 SGDLS, CDR2 YYNGEE. V shed 3 bases, J shed 12 bases, and the junction held 5 bases outside the gene matches. CDR3 length: 11 amino acids. CDR3 loop: CASSDRDRSFF. CDR3 sequence (DNA): TGTGCCAGCAGCGACCGGGACAGATCTTTCTTT. The entire variable domain, with the rest obtained from reference TRBV9 and TRBJ1-1, is as follows: DSGVTQTPKHLITATGQRVTLRCSPRSGDLSVYWYQQSLDQGLQFLIQYYNGEERAKGNILERFSAQQFPDLHSELNLSSLELGDSALYFCASSDRDRSFFGQGTRLTVV.

The chain carries TRBV27 and TRBJ1-4; D is ambiguous. V shed 6 bases and J shed 5 bases, with 19 bases lying between them. Germline lookup yields CDR1 MNHEY and CDR2 SMNVEV (reference sequence). The length of the CDR3 is 16 residues. The CDR3 DNA sequence: TGTGCCAGCAGCTGCAACCCAGGCGAAATGAATGAAAAACTGTTTTTT. It yields the protein CASSCNPGEMNEKLFF.

The J gene is TRBJ2-7, the V gene TRBV7-9; TRBD1 is a possible D gene (6 bases). This CDR3 is built from 19 residues. V lost 1 base and J 3 bases, leaving 25 bases between the germline ends. The germline CDR1 and CDR2 sequences are SEHNR and FQNEAQ (reference sequence). CDR3 sequence reads: CASSLGGRGPRFAIYEQYF. CDR3 DNA: TGTGCCAGCAGCTTAGGGGGCAGGGGTCCTAGGTTCGCTATCTACGAGCAGTACTTC.

The CDR3 region is CASSSVPSGGPLTSYEQYF. For the CDR3, the DNA is TGCGCCAGCAGCTCCGTCCCGAGCGGGGGGCCCCTCACCTCCTACGAGCAGTACTTC. The chain links TRBV4-1 to TRBJ2-7, with 9 bases that match TRBD2. The CDR3 is made up of 19 amino acids. The J segment lost 0 bases and the V segment lost 5 bases, leaving 17 bases of the junction unmatched. CDR1 and CDR2 (germline): MGHRA, YSYEKL.

The rearrangement links TRBV15 to TRBJ2-5, with a possible D match to TRBD2 (8 bases). Germline CDR1 and CDR2: LNHNV and YYDKDF (reference sequence). V was trimmed by 6 bases and J by 7 bases, leaving 21 bases between them. The CDR3 has 15 residues. CDR3 protein: CATSTTSEGARTQYF. CDR3 sequence (DNA): TGTGCCACCAGTACGACTAGCGAGGGGGCGCGGACCCAGTACTTC. Using reference TRBV15 and TRBJ2-5 for the parts outside the CDR3, the full variable domain is DAMVIQNPRYQVTQFGKPVTLSCSQTLNHNVMYWYQQKSSQAPKLLFHYYDKDFNNEADTPDNFQSRRPNTSFCFLDIRSPGLGDTAMYLCATSTTSEGARTQYFGPGTRLLVL.

The genes are TRBV7-9 and TRBJ2-7, with TRBD2 as a possible D gene (5 bases). This CDR3 is built from 14 residues. V was trimmed by 1 base and J by 6 bases, leaving 13 bases between them. Germline V gene sequence: CDR1 SEHNR, CDR2 FQNEAQ (reference sequence). In nucleotides, the CDR3 is TGTGCCAGCAGCTTAGGCCCAGGTGGAGGCGAGCAGTACTTC. It encodes CASSLGPGGGEQYF.

This clone was found once. The V and J genes are TRBV12-5 and TRBJ2-1; D possibly corresponds to TRBD2 (5 bases). The V and J ends lost 6 bases and 2 bases respectively, with 11 bases between them. The CDR3 contains 14 residues. CDR1 is LGHNT, CDR2 FRNRAP, per germline. The CDR3 is CASGRPGTYNEQFF. Here the CDR3 DNA reads TGTGCTAGTGGCCGCCCGGGGACCTACAATGAGCAGTTCTTC.

This clone came up once. The chain uses TRBV5-6 and TRBJ1-2; D gene unclear. Trimming removed 4 bases at V and 3 bases at J, with 7 bases between. This CDR3 is 12 amino acids long. Germline values: CDR1 SGHDT, CDR2 YYEEEE. The CDR3 sequence: CASSASYYGYTF. The CDR3 DNA reads TGTGCCAGCAGCGCAAGCTACTATGGCTACACCTTC.

V gene TRBV7-6 combines with J gene TRBJ1-1; the D gene is possibly TRBD1 (5 bases). Trimming removed 2 bases at V and 11 bases at J, with 18 bases between. The length of the CDR3 is 14 residues. In germline, CDR1 is SGHVS, CDR2 FNYEAQ. CDR3 sequence: CASSLPNYPGVAFF. The CDR3 nucleotides are TGTGCCAGCAGCTTACCGAACTATCCGGGGGTGGCTTTCTTT. The complete variable domain, with remaining parts taken from reference TRBV7-6 and TRBJ1-1, reads GAGVSQSPRYKVTKRGQDVALRCDPISGHVSLYWYRQALGQGPEFLTYFNYEAQQDKSGLPNDRFSAERPEGSISTLTIQRTEQRDSAMYRCASSLPNYPGVAFFGQGTRLTVV.

The J gene is TRBJ1-6, the V gene TRBV9, with D unresolved. The CDR3 loop spans 17 amino acids. Looked up from germline, CDR1 is SGDLS and CDR2 is YYNGEE. V was trimmed by 4 bases and J by 9 bases, leaving 23 bases between them. The chain's CDR3 is CASSSAPLGGSGSPLHF. For the CDR3, the DNA is TGTGCCAGCAGCTCGGCCCCCCTCGGCGGCTCTGGTTCACCCCTCCACTTT.

The rearrangement joins TRBV27 to TRBJ1-2; D remains unclear. This CDR3 is 13 amino acids long. The germline CDR1 and CDR2 sequences are MNHEY and SMNVEV (reference sequence). Trimming took off 6 bases at V and 3 bases at J, with 11 bases between the two ends. DNA for the CDR3: TGTGCCAGCAGCCTTTCCGAGTACTATGGCTACACCTTC. Its translation: CASSLSEYYGYTF.

The rearrangement links TRBV5-6 to TRBJ1-6; D call uncertain. Per germline, CDR1 SGHDT and CDR2 YYEEEE. V was cut by 5 bases and J by 10 bases, with 22 bases left in between. This CDR3 region has 16 residues. The CDR3: CASRRNGLTNLSPLHF. In nucleotides, the CDR3 is TGTGCCAGCAGGCGTAATGGACTGACGAATTTGTCACCCCTCCACTTT.

The rearrangement joins TRBV27 to TRBJ2-7, with D tentatively TRBD1 (5 bases). V was shortened by 3 bases and J by 4 bases, with 16 bases between the two germline ends. Germline assignment: CDR1 MNHEY and CDR2 SMNVEV (reference sequence). The CDR3 runs 15 residues. The CDR3 DNA reads TGTGCCAGCAGTTTTAGGTCAGGGAAATTATACGAGCAGTACTTC. This encodes CASSFRSGKLYEQYF.